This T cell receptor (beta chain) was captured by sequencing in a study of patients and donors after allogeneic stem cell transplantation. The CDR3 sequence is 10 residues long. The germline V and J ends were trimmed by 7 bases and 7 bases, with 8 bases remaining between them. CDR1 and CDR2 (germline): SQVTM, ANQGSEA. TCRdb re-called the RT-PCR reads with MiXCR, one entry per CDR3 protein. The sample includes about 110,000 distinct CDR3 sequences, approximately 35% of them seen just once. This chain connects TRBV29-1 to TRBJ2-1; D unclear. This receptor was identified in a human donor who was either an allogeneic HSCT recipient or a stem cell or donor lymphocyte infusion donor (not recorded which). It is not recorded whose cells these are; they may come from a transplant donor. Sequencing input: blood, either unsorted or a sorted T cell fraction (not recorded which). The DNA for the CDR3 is TGCAGCGGAGGAAGGAATGAGCAGTTCTTC. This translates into CSGGRNEQFF.